Following are 2 T cell receptor beta chains from one sample sequenced in a study of breast tumors, draining lymph nodes, adjacent tissues. MiXCR, run by TCRdb on the multiplex PCR reads, gives a single entry per CDR3 protein. The repertoire holds 200,000 to 250,000 distinct CDR3 sequences, approximately 31% seen once, with 1.2% to 1.5% in the top ten. Samples came from axillary lymph nodes draining the breast cancer. The material sequenced was axillary lymph node tissue. Receptors originate from a female donor with breast cancer. Some clones in this sample may be carry-over from other donors' samples.

V is TRBV20-1 and J is TRBJ1-2; TRBD1 might be the D (5 bases). V lost 6 bases to trimming and J lost 0 bases, with 11 bases between them. This CDR3 spans 13 amino acids. CDR1 and CDR2 (germline): DFQATT, SNEGSKA (reference sequence). CDR3 protein: CSAWGTANYGYTF. For the CDR3, the DNA is TGCAGTGCCTGGGGGACTGCTAACTATGGCTACACCTTC.

Details on this clonotype: A read error may explain this, as a much larger clone is one base away. The chain has TRBV27 and TRBJ2-1, with D perhaps matching TRBD1 (6 bases). CDR1 is MNHEY and CDR2 is SMNVEV in the germline V gene (reference sequence). Trimming removed 6 bases at V and 10 bases at J, with 19 bases between. The CDR3 spans 14 residues. CDR3 nucleotides: TGTGCCAGCAGCTATAGACAGGATCGTTACGAGCAGTTCTTC. Its protein is CASSYRQDRYEQFF.